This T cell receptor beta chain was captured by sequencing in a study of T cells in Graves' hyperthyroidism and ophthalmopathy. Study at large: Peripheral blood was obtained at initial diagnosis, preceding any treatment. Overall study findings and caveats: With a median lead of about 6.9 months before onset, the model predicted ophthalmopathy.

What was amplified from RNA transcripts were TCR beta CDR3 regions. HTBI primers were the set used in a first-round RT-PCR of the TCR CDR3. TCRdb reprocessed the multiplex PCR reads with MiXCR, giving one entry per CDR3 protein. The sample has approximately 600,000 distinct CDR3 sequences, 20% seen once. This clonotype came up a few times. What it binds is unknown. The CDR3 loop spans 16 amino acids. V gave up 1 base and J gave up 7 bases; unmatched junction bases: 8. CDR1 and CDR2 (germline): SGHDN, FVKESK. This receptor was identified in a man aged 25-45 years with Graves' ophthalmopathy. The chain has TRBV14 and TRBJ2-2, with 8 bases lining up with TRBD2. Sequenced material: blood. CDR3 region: CASSQVSGRLIGELFF. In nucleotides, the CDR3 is TGTGCCAGCAGCCAAGTAAGCGGGAGATTGATCGGGGAGCTGTTTTTT.